This T cell receptor (beta chain) derives from a study of OX40 agonist ivuxolimab in advanced cancers. Background on the study: Patients were roughly 83% male with ages roughly 20 to 85, mean about 65. Study observations and caveats: The study observed clonal expansion of CD4+ and CD8+ blood T cells by week 6 at 0.1 to 3.0 mg/kg. Compared with others, partial responders at 0.1-3.0 mg/kg displayed clonal expansion among the lowest.

Sampled blood was obtained at baseline, cycle 4 day 1, and cycle 7 day 1. The assay was immunoSEQ multiplex PCR, and TCRdb's table has in-frame clones only and misses some. The sample consists of about 80,000 clones, 94% of them appearing once. A word on this clone: Its antigen is undetermined.

This clonotype was sampled from an adult with an advanced solid tumor such as melanoma, head and neck, liver or kidney cancer. The input for sequencing was CD4+ or CD8+ T cells sorted from blood, taken in a trial of the OX40 agonist ivuxolimab.

CDR3: CASSFGGGDGYTF. The CDR3 DNA is TGCGCCAGCAGCTTTGGTGGAGGGGATGGCTACACCTTC. The chain employs TRBV5-1 and TRBJ1-2; weak D call: TRBD1 (5 bases). This CDR3 is built from 13 residues. With 2 bases removed from V and 6 bases from J, the gap between germline ends came to 11 bases. In germline, CDR1 is SGHRS, CDR2 YFSETQ.